This TCR beta chain came from a study of T cells in severe cutaneous drug reactions. Study details: Only probable or definite SJS/TEN or DRESS cases by RegiSCAR were enrolled. Naranjo and ALDEN algorithms identified the culprit drug.

Bulk and single-cell libraries used iRepertoire multiplex PCR with TCR subtype-specific primers. Following a re-call of the multiplex PCR reads, TCRdb has one entry per CDR3 protein and lacks DNA. This sample's table reports more than 20,000 distinct CDR3 sequences. The CDR3 contains 13 residues. Carbamazepine had induced Stevens-Johnson syndrome or toxic epidermal necrolysis in the sequenced donors. The sample consisted of PBMCs. The TCR comes from a human donor with toxic epidermal necrolysis, a severe cutaneous drug reaction. This rearrangement joins TRBV12-3 or TRBV12-4 to TRBJ2-2; no DNA is available, so the TRBD1 call from TCRdb remains unchecked. CDR3 protein: CASSPQGIGELFF.